One and the same sample provided the 18 T cell receptor beta chains below, sequenced in a study of cytomegalovirus exposure and HLA in healthy donors. The PCR made use of 60 Vbeta and 13 Jbeta primers. Assay: immunoSEQ multiplex PCR; the TCRdb copy retains only in-frame clones and omits some. The data hold 65,000 or so clones, with approximately 80% observed a single time. The source material was PBMCs. The receptors were gathered from a woman aged 35 to 49 in good health and CMV-seropositive.

Concerning this clone itself: A read error may account for a junction end that differs from germline. J is TRBJ1-2 and V is TRBV6-5; 7 positions match TRBD1. This CDR3 has 15 amino acids. Germline lookup yields CDR1 MNHEY and CDR2 SVGAGI. CDR3 amino acids: CASSQPGQTFGRVAF. CDR3 nucleotides: TGTGCCAGCAGCCAGCCGGGACAGACCTTTGGCCGGGTGGCCTTC.

The chain uses TRBV20-1 and TRBJ2-7, with unresolved D. The germline V and J ends were trimmed by 6 bases and 5 bases, with 11 bases remaining between them. CDR3 length equals 11 residues. Germline loops: CDR1 DFQATT, CDR2 SNEGSKA (reference sequence). CDR3 sequence: CSARIIDEQYF. In DNA form, the CDR3 reads TGCAGTGCCAGGATTATAGACGAGCAGTACTTC.

The V call is TRBV30, the J call TRBJ1-5; D is ambiguous. CDR1 is GTSNPN and CDR2 is SVGIG in the germline V gene (reference sequence). Trimming took off 0 bases at V and 4 bases at J, with 13 bases between the two ends. The CDR3 contains 15 residues. The CDR3 spells CAWSVRGRLNQPQHF. The CDR3 coding sequence is TGTGCCTGGAGTGTACGGGGTCGGCTGAATCAGCCCCAGCATTTT. The complete variable domain, with remaining parts taken from reference TRBV30 and TRBJ1-5, reads SQTIHQWPATLVQPVGSPLSLECTVEGTSNPNLYWYRQAAGRGLQLLFYSVGIGQISSEVPQNLSASRPQDRQFILSSKKLLLSDSGFYLCAWSVRGRLNQPQHFGDGTRLSIL.

The chain couples TRBV19 to TRBJ2-3; weak D call: TRBD1 (5 bases). V dropped 5 bases and J dropped 4 bases, with 13 bases sitting between them. Germline lookup yields CDR1 LNHDA and CDR2 SQIVND (reference sequence). The CDR3 consists of 14 residues. The CDR3 spells CASSLGRGADTQYF. The DNA for the CDR3 is TGTGCCAGTAGTCTCGGTAGGGGTGCAGATACGCAGTATTTT.

On this clone itself: Sequence at one end of the junction differs from germline and may be a read error. The gene calls are TRBV18 and TRBJ1-2; TRBD1 is a possible D gene (6 bases). Germline loops: CDR1 KGHSH, CDR2 LQKENI. The CDR3 extends over 16 amino acids. CDR3 loop: CASSPQSHHGGGGSTF. In DNA, the CDR3 is TGTGCCAGCTCACCACAGAGTCATCATGGCGGTGGGGGCTCCACCTTC. Supplemented by reference TRBV18 and TRBJ1-2, the full variable domain reads NAGVMQNPRHLVRRRGQEARLRCSPMKGHSHVYWYRQLPEEGLKFMVYLQKENIIDESGMPKERFSAEFPKEGPSILRIQQVVRGDSAAYFCASSPQSHHGGGGSTFGSGTRLTVV.

The chain links TRBV11-2 to TRBJ1-2, with D perhaps TRBD1 (5 bases). The germline V gene encodes CDR1 SGHAT and CDR2 FQNNGV. The V and J ends lost 5 bases and 1 base respectively, with 20 bases between them. CDR3 length: 17 amino acids. In DNA form, the CDR3 reads TGTGCCAGCAGCCGATTAGCTACAGGCAACCTTAACTATGGCTACACCTTC. Translating gives CASSRLATGNLNYGYTF.

The CDR3 DNA is TGTGCCAGCAGCCACACCGGGGTGGGGGGAGAGACCCAGTACTTC. Its protein is CASSHTGVGGETQYF. The rearrangement joins TRBV6-6 to TRBJ2-5; D perhaps matches TRBD2 (6 bases). The CDR3 is 15 residues long. The V and J ends lost 6 bases and 4 bases respectively, with 18 bases between them. Per germline, CDR1 MNHNY and CDR2 SVGAGI (reference sequence).

This sequence joins TRBV2 and TRBJ1-2; D may be TRBD1 (5 bases). The germline CDR1 and CDR2 sequences are SNHLY and FYNNEI. V was cut by 8 bases and J by 1 base, with 8 bases left in between. The CDR3 contains 12 residues. This CDR3 is CASGGDNYGYTF. The CDR3 coding sequence is TGTGCCAGCGGGGGGGATAACTATGGCTACACCTTC.

The chain links TRBV10-3 to TRBJ2-1; weak D call: TRBD1 (6 bases). The CDR3 sequence is 16 residues long. Germline CDR1 reads ENHRY; CDR2 reads SYGVKD. With 2 bases removed from V and 3 bases from J, the gap between germline ends came to 14 bases. The CDR3 here is CAISETQDSYYNEQFF. The CDR3 DNA is TGTGCCATCAGTGAGACCCAGGACAGTTACTACAATGAGCAGTTCTTC.

The rearrangement links TRBV4-3 to TRBJ2-1; 7 nucleotides align to TRBD2. With V trimmed by 0 bases and J by 3 bases, 2 bases remained unmatched. This CDR3 contains 15 residues. Germline V CDR1 and CDR2: LGHNA, YSLEER. The CDR3: CASSQETGGYNEQFF. The CDR3 DNA is TGCGCCAGCAGCCAAGAAACGGGGGGCTACAATGAGCAGTTCTTC.

This clone was seen more than once but under ten times. This chain links TRBV30 with TRBJ1-3; tentatively, D is TRBD1 (6 bases). This CDR3 has 15 residues. Germline V gene data show CDR1 as GTSNPN and CDR2 as SVGIG (reference sequence). Trimming pared 3 bases from V and 5 bases from J, leaving 17 bases between. The CDR3 DNA sequence: TGTGCCTGGAGCGTCGGCACAGGGAGAAGAAACACCATATATTTT. This encodes CAWSVGTGRRNTIYF.

This clone was observed a handful of times. Here the CDR3 DNA reads TGTGCCAGCAGGGGCAGGTCTGACTACGAGCAGTACTTC. As protein: CASRGRSDYEQYF. The chain links TRBV5-6 to TRBJ2-7, with no clear D. Trimming took off 5 bases at V and 3 bases at J, with 12 bases between the two ends. Germline V gene data show CDR1 as SGHDT and CDR2 as YYEEEE. The CDR3 extends over 13 amino acids.

This chain connects TRBV10-3 to TRBJ1-3; D not certain. CDR1 is ENHRY and CDR2 is SYGVKD in the germline V gene. The V end was cut by 2 bases, the J end by 1 base, with 9 bases between. This CDR3 has 15 residues. In DNA form, the CDR3 reads TGTGCCATCAGTGAGGTGTCGCTATCTGGAAACACCATATATTTT. This translates into CAISEVSLSGNTIYF.

The gene calls are TRBV4-2 and TRBJ1-6; D uncertain. The CDR3 spans 18 residues. Per germline, CDR1 LGHNA and CDR2 YNFKEQ. Trimming took off 0 bases at V and 7 bases at J, with 19 bases between the two ends. CDR3 sequence: CASSQDPPEDNMNSPLHF. The CDR3 bases are TGTGCCAGCAGCCAAGATCCTCCAGAGGATAATATGAATTCACCCCTCCACTTT.

This clone has only one observation. The chain couples TRBV5-4 to TRBJ2-5; no definite D call. V was cut by 0 bases and J by 5 bases, with 8 bases left in between. CDR1 is SGHNT and CDR2 is YYREEE in the germline V gene (reference sequence). The CDR3 has 13 residues. The CDR3 DNA reads TGTGCCAGCAGCTTGGTGGGCTCGGAGACCCAGTACTTC. This translates into CASSLVGSETQYF.

The genes are TRBV2 and TRBJ2-6; unclear D gene. The CDR3 is 15 residues long. Germline V gives CDR1 SNHLY, CDR2 FYNNEI. V was cut by 4 bases and J by 0 bases, with 7 bases left in between. The CDR3 DNA reads TGTGCCAGCAGTGGGCGGATCTCTGGGGCCAACGTCCTGACTTTC. It codes for CASSGRISGANVLTF.

V usage is TRBV7-9 and J usage is TRBJ1-1, with D possibly matching TRBD1 (6 bases). The CDR3 length is 12 residues. Germline CDR1 SEHNR, CDR2 FQNEAQ (reference sequence). V was trimmed by 2 bases and J by 8 bases, leaving 9 bases between them. CDR3: CASSLSGGEAFF. The DNA for the CDR3 is TGTGCCAGCAGCTTAAGTGGGGGCGAAGCTTTCTTT. Using reference TRBV7-9 and TRBJ1-1 for the parts outside the CDR3, the full variable domain is DTGVSQNPRHKITKRGQNVTFRCDPISEHNRLYWYRQTLGQGPEFLTYFQNEAQLEKSRLLSDRFSAERPKGSFSTLEIQRTEQGDSAMYLCASSLSGGEAFFGQGTRLTVV.

The rearrangement uses TRBV11-2 and TRBJ1-2; D is possibly TRBD1 (5 bases). Germline V CDR1 and CDR2: SGHAT, FQNNGV. CDR3 size: 15 residues. V lost 0 bases and J 7 bases, leaving 15 bases between the germline ends. As DNA, the CDR3 is TGTGCCAGCAGCTTAGACCGGGGGGAGGGGAGTGGCTACACCTTC. Encoded protein: CASSLDRGEGSGYTF.